The 30 T cell receptor beta chains below all came from one sample that was sequenced in a study of PD-L1 blockade in urothelial cancer. Some clones are missing from TCRdb's copy, which holds only in-frame ones; the method was immunoSEQ multiplex PCR. Of under 40,000 clones in the sample, approximately 92% were seen once. The input for sequencing was PBMCs, taken around atezolizumab (anti-PD-L1) treatment. These receptors came from a man in his 70s with urothelial cancer.

The CDR3 sequence: CASSQVGLRDRGNQPQHF. The DNA for the CDR3 is TGCGCCAGCAGCCAGGTGGGACTCCGGGACAGAGGCAATCAGCCCCAGCATTTT. The J gene is TRBJ1-5, the V gene TRBV4-1; 7 nucleotides match TRBD1. CDR3 length: 18 amino acids. V shed 3 bases, J shed 2 bases, and the junction held 13 bases outside the gene matches. CDR1 MGHRA and CDR2 YSYEKL come from the germline V gene.

The V and J genes are TRBV11-2 and TRBJ2-7, with TRBD2 identical over 9 bases. The CDR3 runs to 19 residues. The V gene end was trimmed by 0 bases and the J gene end by 7 bases; junction bases not matched to a gene: 19. In germline, CDR1 is SGHAT, CDR2 FQNNGV. The CDR3 sequence is CASSLEGGGGLAGLGEQYF. CDR3 bases: TGTGCCAGCAGCTTAGAGGGGGGAGGGGGGCTAGCGGGATTAGGAGAGCAGTACTTC.

V gene TRBV5-6 combines with J gene TRBJ2-6; tentatively, D is TRBD1 (6 bases). V shed 2 bases and J shed 4 bases, with 16 bases lying between them. This CDR3 is 17 amino acids long. Germline CDR1 reads SGHDT; CDR2 reads YYEEEE. The CDR3, as DNA: TGTGCCAGCAGCTTAGAGACAGGAGGTGCCGGGGCCAACGTCCTGACTTTC. Protein sequence: CASSLETGGAGANVLTF.

The genes are TRBV5-1 and TRBJ2-1; tentatively, D is TRBD2 (5 bases). This CDR3 contains 15 residues. Germline values: CDR1 SGHRS, CDR2 YFSETQ. V dropped 3 bases and J dropped 3 bases, with 13 bases sitting between them. This CDR3 is CASSSMVEVYNEQFF. CDR3 sequence (DNA): TGCGCCAGCAGCTCAATGGTGGAGGTCTACAATGAGCAGTTCTTC.

The chain couples TRBV2 to TRBJ1-2; a possible D gene is TRBD1 (6 bases). CDR1 and CDR2 from the germline V gene are SNHLY and FYNNEI. The CDR3 is 15 residues long. V shed 0 bases and J shed 7 bases, with 15 bases lying between them. CDR3 sequence (DNA): TGTGCCAGCAGTGAAGCCCCCGCAGGGGAGAGTGGCTACACCTTC. It specifies CASSEAPAGESGYTF.

The table lists this clone with a count of one. This chain uses TRBV5-1 with TRBJ2-1; TRBD1 matches at 10 bases. J lost 9 bases, V lost 1 base, and 4 bases had no gene match. Germline CDR1 reads SGHRS; CDR2 reads YFSETQ. The CDR3 has 14 amino acids. Here the CDR3 reads CASSLRQGAVEQFF. CDR3 DNA sequence: TGCGCCAGCAGCTTGCGACAGGGGGCGGTTGAGCAGTTCTTC.

The sample holds one count of this clone. The chain couples TRBV5-5 to TRBJ2-3, with 7 bases aligning to TRBD2. Germline CDR1 is SGHKS and CDR2 is YYEKEE (reference sequence). This CDR3 contains 16 residues. V lost 4 bases and J lost 5; bases outside the gene matches: 13. CDR3 loop: CASSPGTWGGGDTQYF. CDR3 sequence (DNA): TGTGCCAGCAGCCCTGGGACGTGGGGGGGAGGAGATACGCAGTATTTT.

This clone has only one observation. The CDR3 DNA sequence: TGCGCCAGCAGCCGGGAGCGCGGGAGCTCGAACACCGGGGAGCTGTTTTTT. This encodes CASSRERGSSNTGELFF. The chain uses TRBV4-1 and TRBJ2-2; 7 bases match TRBD2. This CDR3 has 17 amino acids. In germline, CDR1 is MGHRA, CDR2 YSYEKL. The V segment lost 4 bases and the J segment 0 bases; nucleotides outside the gene matches: 8.

The V and J genes are TRBV7-9 and TRBJ1-4; D may be TRBD1 (5 bases). Germline V gives CDR1 SEHNR, CDR2 FQNEAQ (reference sequence). This CDR3 spans 15 amino acids. V lost 4 bases to trimming and J lost 6 bases, with 15 bases between them. The CDR3 reads CASSSRGLRDEKLFF. Here the CDR3 DNA reads TGTGCCAGCAGCTCTAGGGGCTTAAGGGATGAAAAACTGTTTTTT.

The rearrangement joins TRBV6-4 to TRBJ2-3; D is perhaps TRBD1 (6 bases). CDR3 length equals 14 residues. Germline loops: CDR1 MRHNA, CDR2 SNTAGT. Trimming stripped 2 bases from V and 1 base from J, with 7 bases between. CDR3 coding DNA: TGTGCCAGCAGTGACGCAGGGGGCACAGATACGCAGTATTTT. It is translated as CASSDAGGTDTQYF.

The chain recombines TRBV5-1 with TRBJ2-3; weak D call: TRBD2 (6 bases). With 1 base removed from V and 1 base from J, the gap between germline ends came to 10 bases. CDR1 and CDR2 from the germline V gene are SGHRS and YFSETQ. This CDR3 comprises 15 residues. Here the CDR3 reads CASSLRGTRTDTQYF. CDR3 in DNA: TGCGCCAGCAGCTTGCGGGGGACCCGCACAGATACGCAGTATTTT. The full variable domain, with the rest looked up from reference TRBV5-1 and TRBJ2-3, is KAGVTQTPRYLIKTRGQQVTLSCSPISGHRSVSWYQQTPGQGLQFLFEYFSETQRNKGNFPGRFSGRQFSNSRSEMNVSTLELGDSALYLCASSLRGTRTDTQYFGPGTRLTVL.

The chain joins TRBV6-1 to TRBJ2-7, with 7 bases that match TRBD1. This CDR3 region has 15 residues. V shed 0 bases, J shed 2 bases, and the junction held 4 bases outside the gene matches. Germline assignment: CDR1 MNHNS and CDR2 SASEGT. This chain's CDR3 is CASSEAAQGTYEQYF. The CDR3 coding sequence is TGTGCCAGCAGTGAAGCGGCACAGGGGACCTACGAGCAGTACTTC.

V and J are TRBV6-5 and TRBJ1-1; 10 bases agree with TRBD1. V dropped 6 bases and J dropped 5; count of bases not matched to a gene: 6. This CDR3 has 14 residues. Germline lookup yields CDR1 MNHEY and CDR2 SVGAGI. In nucleotides, the CDR3 is TGTGCCAGCAGGGCAGGGACAGGGGTTACTGAAGCTTTCTTT. It is translated as CASRAGTGVTEAFF.

The V call is TRBV5-4, the J call TRBJ2-3, with D perhaps matching TRBD1 (8 bases). V gave up 0 bases and J gave up 4 bases, with 12 bases separating them. The CDR3 spans 15 residues. Germline values: CDR1 SGHNT, CDR2 YYREEE (reference sequence). CDR3 coding DNA: TGTGCCAGCAGCTTGGACAGGGGGGGCGCAGATACGCAGTATTTT. Residues: CASSLDRGGADTQYF.

This sequence joins TRBV5-4 and TRBJ2-2, with D perhaps matching TRBD1 (5 bases). Germline CDR1 reads SGHNT; CDR2 reads YYREEE (reference sequence). V dropped 0 bases and J dropped 0 bases, with 6 bases sitting between them. CDR3 size: 15 residues. This CDR3 reads CASSLDRSNTGELFF. CDR3 DNA sequence: TGTGCCAGCAGCTTGGACAGGTCGAACACCGGGGAGCTGTTTTTT.

The chain uses TRBV7-8 and TRBJ1-1; TRBD1 is a possible D gene (5 bases). Germline CDR1 is SGHVS and CDR2 is FQNEAQ. The V gene lost 5 bases and the J gene lost 4 bases, with 11 bases spanning the gap. The CDR3 has 13 amino acids. CDR3 nucleotides: TGTGCCAGCAGCGTCCAGGGCGTCACTGAAGCTTTCTTT. Translating it yields CASSVQGVTEAFF.

This chain links TRBV4-1 with TRBJ2-3, with D uncertain. Per the germline V gene, CDR1 is MGHRA and CDR2 is YSYEKL. V was clipped by 0 bases and J by 0 bases, with 16 bases between them. This CDR3 contains 18 residues. CDR3 DNA: TGCGCCAGCAGCCAAGATTCCTCCTTCGCGGATAGCACAGATACGCAGTATTTT. Encoded protein: CASSQDSSFADSTDTQYF.

CDR3 loop: CASSPPFGAGGETQYF. The CDR3 nucleotides read TGTGCCAGCAGCCCACCCTTCGGGGCGGGAGGCGAGACCCAGTACTTC. This chain uses TRBV7-9 with TRBJ2-5; 8 bases align to TRBD2. Trimming took 5 bases from V and 5 from J; bases not matched to a gene: 13. Looked up from germline, CDR1 is SEHNR and CDR2 is FQNEAQ (reference sequence). The CDR3 sequence is 16 residues long.

This clone was counted a single time. The chain is built from TRBV10-1 and TRBJ2-7; TRBD1 might be the D (5 bases). From germline, CDR1 is WNHNN and CDR2 SYGVQD (reference sequence). V dropped 11 bases and J dropped 3 bases, with 11 bases sitting between them. The CDR3 has 11 amino acids. The CDR3 loop is CASPDNYEQYF. The CDR3 bases are TGCGCCTCCCCGGACAACTACGAGCAGTACTTC.

This clone showed up just once. J is TRBJ2-1 and V is TRBV7-9; unclear D gene. The CDR3 has 11 amino acids. The V end lost 3 bases, the J end lost 8 bases, and 5 bases lay between the germline ends. CDR1 and CDR2 (germline): SEHNR, FQNEAQ (reference sequence). The CDR3 is CASSFRDEQFF. The CDR3, as DNA: TGTGCCAGCAGCTTTCGGGATGAGCAGTTCTTC.

The chain links TRBV5-4 to TRBJ2-6; TRBD1 might be the D (5 bases). Germline V gives CDR1 SGHNT, CDR2 YYREEE (reference sequence). V was clipped by 2 bases and J by 10 bases, with 19 bases between them. CDR3 size: 16 residues. DNA of the CDR3: TGTGCCAGCAGCTTACCTTTCCTTCAGGGTCGGAACGTCCTGACTTTC. Protein: CASSLPFLQGRNVLTF.

The chain uses TRBV6-1 and TRBJ2-5, with a possible D match to TRBD1 (5 bases). The CDR3 contains 13 residues. CDR1 MNHNS and CDR2 SASEGT come from the germline V gene. Trimming cost V 2 bases and J 7 bases, with 11 bases left between them. The CDR3 region is CASSETAGLTQYF. The CDR3 DNA is TGTGCCAGCAGTGAAACGGCAGGGTTGACCCAGTACTTC.

The CDR3 region has the DNA TGTGCCAGCAGTGAAGCAGCCCTAGCGGGAGCCACCTACGAGCAGTACTTC. Amino acids: CASSEAALAGATYEQYF. The chain uses TRBV6-1 and TRBJ2-7; TRBD2 aligns across 10 bases. V dropped 0 bases and J dropped 2; count of bases not matched to a gene: 7. CDR3 length: 17 amino acids. The germline V gene encodes CDR1 MNHNS and CDR2 SASEGT.

CDR3 DNA sequence: TGTGCCAGCAGTTTGCGCCTAGCGGGAGGGCCCGCAGATACGCAGTATTTT. It is translated as CASSLRLAGGPADTQYF. This chain connects TRBV27 to TRBJ2-3; TRBD2 aligns across 12 bases. Germline-derived CDR1 and CDR2 are MNHEY and SMNVEV (reference sequence). Germline trimming cut 3 bases from V and 4 bases from J; bases unmatched to any gene: 8. The length of the CDR3 is 17 residues.

V is TRBV18 and J is TRBJ1-3, with 9 bases that match TRBD1. V lost 3 bases and J lost 3; bases outside the gene matches: 15. Germline V gives CDR1 KGHSH, CDR2 LQKENI. The CDR3 covers 19 residues. CDR3 region: CASSPVVTGGPGGGNTIYF. The CDR3 DNA follows: TGTGCCAGCTCACCGGTCGTAACAGGGGGCCCCGGTGGTGGAAACACCATATATTTT.

This clone was seen a handful of times. The chain has TRBV27 and TRBJ1-1; TRBD1 matches 8 bases. Trimming at V came to 3 bases and at J to 1 base, leaving 1 base not matched to a gene. Germline V CDR1 and CDR2: MNHEY, SMNVEV (reference sequence). The CDR3 spans 14 residues. The CDR3 DNA follows: TGTGCCAGCAGTTTCCAGGGGGCGAACACTGAAGCTTTCTTT. It yields the protein CASSFQGANTEAFF.

V is TRBV19 and J is TRBJ1-4; D might be TRBD1 (6 bases). CDR1 is LNHDA, CDR2 SQIVND, per germline (reference sequence). The CDR3 contains 14 residues. The V and J ends lost 5 bases and 8 bases respectively, with 15 bases between them. CDR3 protein: CASSGASQGEKLFF. CDR3 in DNA: TGTGCCAGTAGTGGGGCCTCCCAGGGGGAAAAACTGTTTTTT.

The J gene is TRBJ1-4, the V gene TRBV28, with 11 positions matching TRBD1. The CDR3 is 14 residues long. Germline lookup yields CDR1 MDHEN and CDR2 SYDVKM. V shed 6 bases and J 8 bases; nucleotides not matched to a gene: 5. DNA for the CDR3: TGTGCCAGCAGGGGGACAGGGGGAAGCGAAAAACTGTTTTTT. This sequence encodes CASRGTGGSEKLFF.

The rearrangement uses TRBV28 and TRBJ1-5; TRBD1 aligns across 8 bases. V lost 3 bases to trimming and J lost 2 bases; unmatched junction nucleotides: 0. This CDR3 is 14 amino acids long. Germline V gene lookup returns CDR1 MDHEN and CDR2 SYDVKM. The CDR3 is CASSLTGGNQPQHF. The CDR3 DNA reads as TGTGCCAGCAGTTTGACAGGGGGCAATCAGCCCCAGCATTTT.

This clone has more than one count but fewer than ten. The chain is built from TRBV19 and TRBJ1-2; 8 bases match TRBD1. CDR1 is LNHDA and CDR2 is SQIVND in the germline V gene (reference sequence). Trimming cost V 2 bases and J 8 bases; bases outside gene matches: 7. The CDR3 totals 14 residues. CDR3 sequence: CASSIQGAPGGYTF. The CDR3 DNA is TGTGCCAGTAGTATACAGGGGGCGCCGGGAGGCTACACCTTC.